The 3 T cell receptor beta chains listed next were all sequenced from one sample in a study of T cell responses to AZD1222 COVID-19 vaccine. Method: immunoSEQ multiplex PCR; TCRdb's copy keeps in-frame clones and lacks some. The sample holds roughly 120,000 clones, approximately 91% seen once. Sequenced here: peripheral blood, sampled on day 0 of AZD1222 vaccination. These TCRs come from an adult in good health.

As to this clone: The junction does not match germline at one end; this may be a read error. The chain carries TRBV2 and TRBJ1-1; D is uncertain. The CDR3 loop spans 14 amino acids. Germline CDR1 SNHLY, CDR2 FYNNEI. CDR3 residues: CASSKATVNTEAFF. The CDR3 DNA follows: TGTGCCAGCAGTAAAGCAACAGTGAACACTGAAGCTTTCTTT.

This clone was observed a few times. The V and J genes are TRBV5-1 and TRBJ2-7; D not certain. This CDR3 has 14 amino acids. Trimming took 2 bases from V and 4 from J, leaving 13 bases between them. Germline V lookup: CDR1 SGHRS, CDR2 YFSETQ. CDR3 loop: CASSFLGPPYEQYV. The CDR3 DNA reads TGCGCCAGCAGCTTCCTAGGACCGCCTTACGAGCAGTACGTC.

This chain joins TRBV2 and TRBJ1-3; a possible D gene is TRBD1 (6 bases). The CDR3 runs 13 residues. Trimming removed 11 bases from V and 0 bases from J, with 11 bases in between. Germline V lookup: CDR1 SNHLY, CDR2 FYNNEI. The DNA for the CDR3 is TGTGCCGGCGCAGGGGTCTCTGGAAACACCATATATTTT. Protein sequence: CAGAGVSGNTIYF. The variable domain in full, with the rest retrieved from reference TRBV2 and TRBJ1-3, is EPEVTQTPSHQVTQMGQEVILRCVPISNHLYFYWYRQILGQKVEFLVSFYNNEISEKSEIFDDQFSVERPDGSNFTLKIRSTKLEDSAMYFCAGAGVSGNTIYFGEGSWLTVV.